The clone carrying this T cell receptor (beta chain) is a singleton in its sample. This sample is part of a study of technical replicates of blood from a few donors. After removal of 1 base from V and 7 bases from J, the junction contained 3 bases not matched to a gene. Germline CDR1 is MGHRA and CDR2 is YSYEKL. This CDR3 region has 14 residues. Data came from immunoSEQ multiplex PCR; TCRdb stores just in-frame clones and leaves some out. The sample yields 75,000 to 90,000 clones, approximately 96% seen once. This sequence was found in a human donor in good health. The chain links TRBV4-1 to TRBJ1-3, with 8 bases matching TRBD1. The sequenced sample consisted of T cells isolated from PBMCs. The CDR3 protein is CASSQVNRGNTIYF. The CDR3 nucleotides are TGCGCCAGCAGCCAAGTTAACAGGGGGAACACCATATATTTT.